This T cell receptor (beta chain) was observed in a study of CD8 T cells in ankylosing spondylitis. Points from the study as a whole: Reportedly, significant enrichment of disease-linked clones occurred in matched ankylosing spondylitis synovial fluid. Prior literature has documented some motif variants in synovial fluid and blood from reactive arthritis. Characteristic, it appeared, of ankylosing spondylitis blood was a TCR beta motif of roughly eight highly homologous variants.

Per the germline V gene, CDR1 is SGHRS and CDR2 is YFSETQ. The V gene lost 2 bases and the J gene lost 3 bases, with 11 bases spanning the gap. The length of the CDR3 is 14 residues. Quantitative 5'-RACE with molecular barcodes produced the TCR beta libraries. From the 5' RACE reads, TCRdb called clonotypes with MiXCR, one entry per CDR3 protein. The table lists about 500,000 distinct CDR3 sequences, roughly an eighth of them singletons. This clonotype was counted only a few times. Its matching antigen is unknown. The clonotype comes from a male donor with ankylosing spondylitis. The genes are TRBV5-1 and TRBJ1-1; unclear D gene. Sequencing was performed on blood, either unsorted or a sorted T cell fraction (not recorded which). The CDR3 sequence is CASSFARRYTEAFF. DNA for the CDR3: TGCGCCAGCAGCTTTGCCAGGAGATACACTGAAGCTTTCTTT.